These 27 T cell receptor beta chains were sequenced from one sample in a study of tumor-infiltrating lymphocytes in primary liver carcinoma. Taking about 18-30 mg of unsorted bulk tissue, the authors co-extracted RNA and DNA. A primer in the constant region served to generate TCR beta cDNA from 500 ng of total RNA. It was through three nested multiplex PCR rounds of slightly modified ARM-PCR that TCR beta libraries arose. A C-beta reverse primer and TRBV1-TRBV30 forward primers served in each of the first two PCR rounds, at approximately 10 cycles apiece. A single record per CDR3 protein comes from TCRdb applying MiXCR to the multiplex PCR reads. The data hold about 44,000 distinct CDR3 sequences, with around 79% observed a single time. The sequencing input was liver tumor tissue from sampling region 3. Subset described: tumor region T3, left-lateral pole. The receptors were sampled from a man aged 35 to 55 with primary liver carcinoma and hepatitis B virus infection.

This clonotype is a singleton in its sample. This CDR3 is missing its conserved last phenylalanine or tryptophan, likely due to a read error. This chain joins TRBV7-8 and TRBJ2-3, with D possibly matching TRBD2 (5 bases). V was trimmed by 5 bases and J by 4 bases, leaving 13 bases between them. From germline, CDR1 is SGHVS and CDR2 FQNEAQ. This CDR3 spans 14 amino acids. This chain's CDR3 is CASSQRLHADTQYI. The DNA of the CDR3 is TGTGCCAGCAGCCAGCGGTTGCACGCAGATACGCAGTATATT.

Notes on this clonotype: One end of the junction fails to match germline, which may point to a read error. The chain is built from TRBV11-2 and TRBJ2-5; D perhaps matches TRBD1 (6 bases). This CDR3 region has 18 residues. Germline V gives CDR1 SGHAT, CDR2 FQNNGV. CDR3 nucleotide sequence: TGTGCCAGCAGCTCGTACGCAGGGGCAAGGGGTTCCCAAGAGACCAAGTACTTC. It is translated as CASSSYAGARGSQETKYF.

This clonotype was seen only a few times. A junction end diverges from the germline sequence, so it may reflect a read error. The J gene is TRBJ1-5, the V gene TRBV12-3 or TRBV12-4, with D unclear. The CDR3 is made up of 14 amino acids. The CDR3 coding sequence is TGTGCTAGCAGTTGGATAGGGCTTAGTCAGCCCCAGCATTTT. This codes for CASSWIGLSQPQHF.

As regards this clonotype: A junction end diverges from the germline sequence, so it may reflect a read error. The CDR3 DNA is TGCGCCAGCAGATTGCAGGGGGCCCAGGTGGAGACCCAATACTTC. It translates to CASRLQGAQVETQYF. V is TRBV5-1 and J is TRBJ2-5, with 8 bases that match TRBD1. Germline CDR1 SGHRS, CDR2 YFSETQ. The CDR3 is made up of 15 amino acids.

Comments on this clonotype: At one end, the junction sequence differs from germline, possibly due to a read error. This sequence joins TRBV6-6 and TRBJ1-1, with 7 bases identical to TRBD1. CDR3 length: 14 amino acids. Looked up from germline, CDR1 is MNHNY and CDR2 is SVGAGI (reference sequence). CDR3 DNA: TGTGCCGGCAGCCCCGGCCGACAGGGCGCTGTAGCTTTCTTT. Encoded protein: CAGSPGRQGAVAFF.

In the case of this clonotype: Relative to the germline gene, one junction end is altered; a read error may explain this. This chain uses TRBV6-5 with TRBJ2-1; 10 positions match TRBD2. The V gene's germline CDR1 is MNHEY and CDR2 SVGAGI. The CDR3 runs 13 residues. Written as DNA, the CDR3 is TGTGCAAGCTCTAATAGCGGGAGGAATGAGCACTTCTTC. Amino acid sequence: CASSNSGRNEHFF.

Comments on this clonotype: Sequence at one end of the junction differs from germline and may be a read error. The V gene is TRBV7-8, the J gene TRBJ1-2; D might be TRBD1 (5 bases). The CDR3 length is 15 residues. Germline assignment: CDR1 SGHVS and CDR2 FQNEAQ. Here the CDR3 DNA reads TGTGACAGCAGCCCTCGGACACGGGTGAACCATGGCTACACCTTC. This translates into CDSSPRTRVNHGYTF.

As to this clonotype: The junction shows a germline mismatch at one end, possibly a read error. The V and J genes are TRBV12-3 or TRBV12-4 and TRBJ1-5; a possible D gene is TRBD1 (6 bases). The CDR3 is 16 amino acids. In nucleotides, the CDR3 is TGTTCCAGCAGTCTGGCGGGAGGCAGGGGATTCCAGCCCCAGCATTTT. Translating gives CSSSLAGGRGFQPQHF.

Note on this clonotype: Just one base apart from a much larger clone, this may be a read error. The J gene is TRBJ2-2, the V gene TRBV7-9, with D possibly TRBD1 on 7 matching bases. The CDR3 length is 15 residues. Trimming shortened V by 5 bases and J by 3 bases, and 13 bases separated the two germline ends. Germline lookup yields CDR1 SEHNR and CDR2 FQNEAQ (reference sequence). The CDR3 bases are TGTGCCAGCAGCCCAGGGGGACTCCACACCGGGGAGCTGTTTTTT. Encoded protein: CASSPGGLHTGELFF.

There are many counts of this clonotype. The genes are TRBV7-9 and TRBJ1-5; D gene ambiguous. The CDR3 consists of 12 residues. CDR1 SEHNR and CDR2 FQNEAQ come from the germline V gene (reference sequence). V lost 6 bases, J lost 0 bases, and 3 bases lay in between. The CDR3 region is CASSHSNQPQHF. Here the CDR3 DNA reads TGTGCCAGCAGTCATAGCAATCAGCCCCAGCATTTT.

As regards this clonotype: It is likely a read error, because the conserved phenylalanine at the end of the CDR3 is missing. The chain combines TRBV7-9 with TRBJ1-2; D unclear. Germline CDR1 is SEHNR and CDR2 is FQNEAQ (reference sequence). The CDR3 spans 12 residues. The CDR3 nucleotides read TGTGCCAGGAGCTGCGTGGGAGCCGGCTACACCCTC. Encoded protein: CARSCVGAGYTL.

With regard to this clonotype: Lacking the conserved final phenylalanine or tryptophan, this CDR3 likely reflects a read error. Because the CDR3's place on the DNA is in doubt, the DNA is left out and the CDR3 is given as listed by TCRdb. J is TRBJ2-7 and V is TRBV5-6; no DNA check was done on the table's D call, TRBD1. Termini included, the CDR3 measures 14 amino acids. Per germline, CDR1 SGHDT and CDR2 YYEEEE. The CDR3 sequence: CASTRTGQPYEQSL.

In this sample, this clonotype turned up many times. The chain combines TRBV29-1 with TRBJ2-1; D perhaps matches TRBD2 (5 bases). CDR1 SQVTM and CDR2 ANQGSEA come from the germline V gene. V lost 7 bases and J 6 bases, leaving 13 bases between the germline ends. This CDR3 spans 12 amino acids. The CDR3 DNA is TGCAGCGGGGAGCTGAATAGCAATGAGCAGTTCTTC. Protein sequence: CSGELNSNEQFF.

Of note for this clonotype: A much larger clone differs by one base, so this may be a read error. The chain recombines TRBV2 with TRBJ2-5; 8 nucleotides line up with TRBD1. Looked up from germline, CDR1 is SNHLY and CDR2 is FYNNEI. The CDR3 spans 14 residues. The CDR3, as DNA: TGTGCCAGCACGGAGTGGGACAGGCAAGAGGCCCAGTACTTC. Protein: CASTEWDRQEAQYF.

In its sample, this clonotype was seen many times. The V gene is TRBV6-5, the J gene TRBJ2-1; D unclear. The CDR3 loop spans 13 amino acids. Germline CDR1 MNHEY, CDR2 SVGAGI. The ends were cut back, 4 bases at V and 5 bases at J, with 9 bases in the middle. The CDR3 protein is CASSSTRNNEQFF. The CDR3, as DNA: TGTGCCAGCAGTTCCACCCGTAACAATGAGCAGTTCTTC.

For this clonotype: One junction end does not reproduce the germline sequence, and a read error may be involved. The chain has TRBV6-5 and TRBJ1-5, with D unresolved. The CDR3 contains 14 residues. CDR1 is MNHEY, CDR2 SVGAGI, per germline. CDR3: CASSYRSDNQLQHF. CDR3 sequence (DNA): TGTGCCAGCAGTTACAGGTCTGACAATCAGCTCCAGCATTTT.

A note on this clonotype: This may stem from a read error, because a much larger clone lies one nucleotide away. The rearrangement joins TRBV2 to TRBJ2-7; a weak D match, TRBD2 (5 bases). The V gene lost 8 bases and the J gene lost 2 bases, with 13 bases spanning the gap. The CDR3 totals 13 residues. Germline CDR1 SNHLY, CDR2 FYNNEI. This CDR3 is CASEEANAYEQYF. CDR3 nucleotide sequence: TGTGCCAGCGAGGAGGCAAATGCCTACGAGCAGTACTTC.

Concerning this clonotype: The final CDR3 position lacks the conserved phenylalanine or tryptophan, pointing to a likely read error. The limits of the CDR3 on the DNA are not certain, so only TCRdb's listed CDR3 is given. This chain uses TRBV5-1 with TRBJ2-7; the table's D call of TRBD2 was not tested on the DNA. CDR1 is SGHRS and CDR2 is YFSETQ in the germline V gene. The CDR3 length is 15 residues, termini included. The CDR3 loop is CASSETSGGVYEHYL.

Comment on this clonotype: One junction end disagrees with the germline gene, perhaps due to a read error. CDR3 region: CASNQTGGQTQYF. The DNA of the CDR3 is TGTGCCAGCAACCAGACGGGGGGACAGACCCAGTACTTT. The V and J genes are TRBV12-3 or TRBV12-4 and TRBJ2-5; D possibly matches TRBD1 or TRBD2 (7 bases each). This CDR3 has 13 amino acids.

CDR3 protein: CSAGPLSTESTDTQYF. In DNA form, the CDR3 reads TGCAGCGCCGGCCCGCTATCGACTGAATCCACAGATACGCAGTATTTT. This chain links TRBV29-1 with TRBJ2-3; D is uncertain. The CDR3 contains 16 residues. The germline V gene encodes CDR1 SQVTM and CDR2 ANQGSEA. V lost 7 bases to trimming and J lost 2 bases, with 22 bases between them.

Details on this clonotype: This sequence may be a read error, since a much larger clone differs from it by one base. The V call is TRBV10-1, the J call TRBJ1-1; D is uncertain. This CDR3 contains 13 residues. Germline V gives CDR1 WNHNN, CDR2 SYGVQD (reference sequence). For the CDR3, the DNA is TGCGCCAGCAGTCTGCCAGAGAACGCTGAAGCTTTCTTT. Its protein is CASSLPENAEAFF.

Comment on this clonotype: One end of the junction is discordant with germline, which a read error may explain. This rearrangement joins TRBV29-1 to TRBJ1-2; D ambiguous. The germline CDR1 and CDR2 sequences are SQVTM and ANQGSEA. The CDR3 is 12 amino acids. In nucleotides, the CDR3 is TGCAGCGTTACCCAGACGGTAGATGGTTACACCTTC. Translation gives CSVTQTVDGYTF.

The rearrangement links TRBV21-1 to TRBJ2-1; TRBD2, the table's D call, was not compared with the DNA. TRBV21-1 is given as a pseudogene. This CDR3 is built from 15 residues. This CDR3 is CASSKEAGGSNEQLF. The CDR3 nucleotides read TGTGCCAGCAGCAAAGAGGCGGGAGGTAGTAATGAGCAGTTATTC.

This clonotype was counted only a few times. The V gene is TRBV2, the J gene TRBJ2-7; TRBD1 matches at 7 bases. The V gene's germline CDR1 is SNHLY and CDR2 FYNNEI. The trim removed 8 bases at V and 5 bases at J, leaving 9 bases unmatched. The CDR3 sequence is 13 residues long. CDR3 region: CASLGGSLNEQYF. As DNA, the CDR3 is TGTGCCAGCTTAGGGGGCAGCCTAAACGAGCAGTACTTC.

This clonotype has at least ten counts. This chain connects TRBV2 to TRBJ2-5; no reliable D call. This CDR3 is built from 12 residues. V was shortened by 1 base and J by 7 bases, with 7 bases between the two germline ends. The V gene's germline CDR1 is SNHLY and CDR2 FYNNEI. The CDR3 sequence: CASSEGEATQYF. DNA for the CDR3: TGTGCCAGCAGTGAAGGTGAAGCGACCCAGTACTTC.

This clonotype occurred once. Germline and junction disagree at one end, which may indicate a read error. CDR3 sequence reads: CASSLGTGGLSIEVNQPQHF. The CDR3 DNA reads as TGCGCCAGCAGCCTCGGGACAGGGGGCTTAAGCATCGAGGTCAATCAGCCCCAGCATTTT. The rearrangement joins TRBV12-3 or TRBV12-4 to TRBJ1-5; 12 nucleotides match TRBD1. The CDR3 covers 20 residues.

The rearrangement uses TRBV6-2 or TRBV6-3 and TRBJ2-5; D not certain. Germline V gene sequence: CDR1 MNHEY, CDR2 SVGEGT. The length of the CDR3 is 11 residues. The CDR3 nucleotides read TGTGCTGGCAGTTCTCACGAGACCCAGTACTTC. Protein sequence: CAGSSHETQYF.